A single sample gave rise to the 8 T cell receptor beta chains below, sequenced in a study of glioma-infiltrating T cells. Amplification of TCR alpha and beta CDR3 regions from RNA used iRepertoire nested multiplex PCR. Via MiXCR, TCRdb re-called the multiplex PCR reads, giving one row per CDR3 protein. The sample shows about 140,000 distinct CDR3 sequences, approximately 39% of them seen only once. The sample was glioma tissue, nonneoplastic brain tissue, or PBMCs (not recorded which). The receptors derive from a human donor with low-grade glioma or glioblastoma, undergoing nonglioma brain surgery, or in good health (not recorded which).

In this sample, this clonotype turned up many times. This chain links TRBV6-6 with TRBJ2-7; D uncertain. Looked up from germline, CDR1 is MNHNY and CDR2 is SVGAGI (reference sequence). CDR3 length: 12 amino acids. V dropped 2 bases and J dropped 0 bases, with 2 bases sitting between them. DNA of the CDR3: TGTGCCAGCAGTTACAGCTCCTACGAGCAGTACTTC. It encodes CASSYSSYEQYF.

The chain is built from TRBV20-1 and TRBJ1-6, with 7 bases matching TRBD1. From germline, CDR1 is DFQATT and CDR2 SNEGSKA (reference sequence). This CDR3 is built from 13 residues. The ends lost 7 bases at V and 10 bases at J; junction bases unmatched: 10. CDR3 in amino acids: CSGTGTANSPLHF. CDR3 nucleotides: TGCAGTGGAACCGGGACAGCCAACTCACCCCTCCACTTT.

This clonotype was detected a few times. A read error may be the cause here, since a much bigger clone is one base away. The chain carries TRBV2 and TRBJ1-1, with no clear D. This CDR3 contains 13 residues. V was shortened by 3 bases and J by 7 bases, with 12 bases between the two germline ends. Per germline, CDR1 SNHLY and CDR2 FYNNEI. As DNA, the CDR3 is TGTGCCAGCAGTGACGCTGCGGGGATTGAAGCTTTCTTT. This gives the protein CASSDAAGIEAFF.

The rearrangement uses TRBV12-3 or TRBV12-4 and TRBJ1-2; 10 positions match TRBD1. This CDR3 contains 15 residues. Trimming cost V 3 bases and J 2 bases; bases outside gene matches: 3. CDR3 region: CASSFGQGGNYGYTF. Written as DNA, the CDR3 is TGTGCCAGCAGTTTTGGACAGGGGGGAAACTATGGCTACACCTTC.

This clonotype was counted between two and nine times. The chain has TRBV6-1 and TRBJ2-3, with D possibly being TRBD2 (7 bases). The CDR3 runs 15 residues. V was cut by 2 bases and J by 1 base, with 10 bases left in between. In germline, CDR1 is MNHNS, CDR2 SASEGT. The CDR3 DNA is TGTGCCAGCAGTGAACGGGGGGCTGGCACAGATACGCAGTATTTT. Residues: CASSERGAGTDTQYF.

The CDR3 here is CARPQGDTEAFF. CDR3 coding DNA: TGTGCCAGACCACAGGGGGACACTGAAGCTTTCTTT. V usage is TRBV2 and J usage is TRBJ1-1, with TRBD1 matching over 8 bases. This CDR3 is 12 amino acids long. The germline V gene encodes CDR1 SNHLY and CDR2 FYNNEI. V was clipped by 9 bases and J by 3 bases; unmatched bases: 3.

The gene calls are TRBV20-1 and TRBJ1-1; TRBD1 is a possible D gene (6 bases). Germline V gene data show CDR1 as DFQATT and CDR2 as SNEGSKA (reference sequence). Trimming stripped 5 bases from V and 7 bases from J, with 20 bases between. The CDR3 is 14 residues long. The CDR3, as DNA: TGCAGTGCTGCCCCGACCCAAGGGGGTAATGAAGCTTTCTTT. Translation: CSAAPTQGGNEAFF.

The chain combines TRBV19 with TRBJ2-3, with 9 bases matching TRBD2. Germline CDR1 reads LNHDA; CDR2 reads SQIVND (reference sequence). This CDR3 has 15 residues. Losses at the gene ends were 5 bases for V and 6 bases for J; bases not matched to a gene: 9. CDR3 nucleotide sequence: TGTGCCAGTAGTCCCATAGCGGGAGAGTCGGATACGCAGTATTTT. It is translated as CASSPIAGESDTQYF.